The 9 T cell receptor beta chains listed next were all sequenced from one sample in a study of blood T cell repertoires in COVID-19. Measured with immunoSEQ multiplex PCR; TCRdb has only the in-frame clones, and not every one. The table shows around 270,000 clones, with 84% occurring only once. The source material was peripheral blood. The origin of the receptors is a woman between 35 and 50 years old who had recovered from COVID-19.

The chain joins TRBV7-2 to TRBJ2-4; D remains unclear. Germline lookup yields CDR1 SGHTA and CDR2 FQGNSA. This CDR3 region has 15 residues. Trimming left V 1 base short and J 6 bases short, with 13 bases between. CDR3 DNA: TGTGCCAGCAGCTTAGGTGGAACCGGCGGAAACATTCAGTACTTC. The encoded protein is CASSLGGTGGNIQYF. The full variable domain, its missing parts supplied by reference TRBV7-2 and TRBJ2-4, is GAGVSQSPSNKVTEKGKDVELRCDPISGHTALYWYRQSLGQGLEFLIYFQGNSAPDKSGLPSDRFSAERTGGSVSTLTIQRTQQEDSAVYLCASSLGGTGGNIQYFGAGTRLSVL.

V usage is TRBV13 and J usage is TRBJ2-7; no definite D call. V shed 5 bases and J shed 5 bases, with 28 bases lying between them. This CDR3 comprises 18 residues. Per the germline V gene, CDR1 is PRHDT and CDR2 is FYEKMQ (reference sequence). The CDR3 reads CASSLGLERMGASDEQYF. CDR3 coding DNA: TGTGCCAGCAGCCTGGGTTTGGAGAGAATGGGTGCCAGCGACGAGCAGTACTTC.

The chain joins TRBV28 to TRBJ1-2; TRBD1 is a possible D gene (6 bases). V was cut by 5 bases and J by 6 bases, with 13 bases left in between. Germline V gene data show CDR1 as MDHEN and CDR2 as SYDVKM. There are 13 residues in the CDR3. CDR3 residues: CASSNHQGHGYTF. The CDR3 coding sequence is TGTGCCAGCAGTAACCATCAGGGGCATGGCTACACCTTC.

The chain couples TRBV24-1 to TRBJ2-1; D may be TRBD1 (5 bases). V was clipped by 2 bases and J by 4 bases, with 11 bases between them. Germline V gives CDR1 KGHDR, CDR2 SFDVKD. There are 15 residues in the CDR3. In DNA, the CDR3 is TGTGCCACCAGTGATTCCGGACACCGTTACAATGAGCAGTTCTTC. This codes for CATSDSGHRYNEQFF.

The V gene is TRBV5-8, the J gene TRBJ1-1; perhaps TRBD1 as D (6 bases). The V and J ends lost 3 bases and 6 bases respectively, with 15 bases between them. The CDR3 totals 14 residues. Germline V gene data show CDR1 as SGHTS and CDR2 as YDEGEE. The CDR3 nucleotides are TGTGCCAGCAGCTATAACAGGGTCTTGGCTGAAGCTTTCTTT. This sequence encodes CASSYNRVLAEAFF.

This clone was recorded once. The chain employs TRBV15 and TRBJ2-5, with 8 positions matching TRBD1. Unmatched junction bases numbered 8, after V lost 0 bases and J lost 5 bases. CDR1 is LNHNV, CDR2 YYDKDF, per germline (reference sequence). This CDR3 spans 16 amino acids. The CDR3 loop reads CATSRDGQGAWETQYF. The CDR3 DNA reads TGTGCCACCAGCAGAGATGGGCAGGGGGCTTGGGAGACCCAGTACTTC.

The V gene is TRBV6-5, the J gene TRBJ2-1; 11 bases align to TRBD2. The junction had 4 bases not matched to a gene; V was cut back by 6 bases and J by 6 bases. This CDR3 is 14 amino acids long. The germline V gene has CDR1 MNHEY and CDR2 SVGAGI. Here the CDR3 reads CASRLAGGPNEQFF. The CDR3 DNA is TGTGCCAGCAGATTAGCGGGGGGGCCCAATGAGCAGTTCTTC.

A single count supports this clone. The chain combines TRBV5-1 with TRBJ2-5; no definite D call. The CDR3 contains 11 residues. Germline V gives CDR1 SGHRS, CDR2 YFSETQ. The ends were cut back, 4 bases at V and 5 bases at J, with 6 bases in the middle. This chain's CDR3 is CASSQDETQYF. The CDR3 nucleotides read TGCGCCAGCAGCCAGGATGAGACCCAGTACTTC.

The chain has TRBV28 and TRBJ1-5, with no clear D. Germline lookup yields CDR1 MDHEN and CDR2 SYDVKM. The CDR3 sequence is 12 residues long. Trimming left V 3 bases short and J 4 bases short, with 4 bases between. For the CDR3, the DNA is TGTGCCAGCAGTTTCCTAAATCAGCCCCAGCATTTT. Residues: CASSFLNQPQHF.